Each of the 8 T cell receptor beta chains below was sequenced from the same sample in a study of human T cells and chemical hapten exposure. Time point denoted: pre-sensitization, week 0. Treatment meaning: therapeutic diphenylcyclopropenone sensitization with weekly scalp DPC. One entry per CDR3 protein results from TCRdb running MiXCR on the RACE reads. The table has tens of thousands of distinct CDR3 sequences, about a tenth seen once; the top ten hold about 5.2%. The specimen was whole blood, collected in connection with sensitization to the hapten diphenylcyclopropenone (DPC). These receptors were obtained from a woman aged 45-59 years with alopecia areata. Some clones in this sample may be carry-over from other donors' samples.

This clonotype was counted ten times or more. The J gene is TRBJ2-7, the V gene TRBV7-6, with D unresolved. Germline CDR1 reads SGHVS; CDR2 reads FNYEAQ. This CDR3 has 13 amino acids. V shed 2 bases and J shed 6 bases, with 11 bases lying between them. CDR3 sequence: CASSLSSATEQYF. The CDR3 bases are TGTGCCAGCAGCTTAAGCTCGGCCACCGAGCAGTACTTC.

This clonotype was seen repeatedly, ten times or more. V and J are TRBV9 and TRBJ1-4, with TRBD1 as a possible D gene (5 bases). Trimming removed 4 bases from V and 4 bases from J, with 14 bases in between. In germline, CDR1 is SGDLS, CDR2 YYNGEE. The CDR3 totals 15 residues. CDR3 region: CASSRGPGGNEKLFF. The CDR3 DNA reads as TGTGCCAGCAGCCGGGGCCCCGGAGGTAATGAAAAACTGTTTTTT. The whole variable domain, filled in from reference TRBV9 and TRBJ1-4, reads DSGVTQTPKHLITATGQRVTLRCSPRSGDLSVYWYQQSLDQGLQFLIQYYNGEERAKGNILERFSAQQFPDLHSELNLSSLELGDSALYFCASSRGPGGNEKLFFGSGTQLSVL.

The V and J genes are TRBV30 and TRBJ2-7; D remains unclear. The V gene lost 1 base and the J gene lost 4 bases, with 8 bases spanning the gap. Germline V lookup: CDR1 GTSNPN, CDR2 SVGIG (reference sequence). The length of the CDR3 is 12 residues. This CDR3 reads CAWSAGRYEQYF. The CDR3 nucleotides read TGTGCCTGGAGTGCCGGCAGATACGAGCAGTACTTC.

This clonotype was observed many times. J is TRBJ1-2 and V is TRBV7-9; D may be TRBD1 (6 bases). V was clipped by 2 bases and J by 9 bases, with 7 bases between them. The CDR3 is made up of 11 amino acids. Germline V CDR1 and CDR2: SEHNR, FQNEAQ (reference sequence). CDR3 coding DNA: TGTGCCAGCAGCTTACAGGGGAGCTACACCTTC. Translation gives CASSLQGSYTF.

The chain carries TRBV5-1 and TRBJ2-1; 9 bases fit TRBD2. The CDR3 sequence is 15 residues long. V lost 1 base and J lost 6; bases outside the gene matches: 5. Per the germline V gene, CDR1 is SGHRS and CDR2 is YFSETQ. In nucleotides, the CDR3 is TGCGCCAGCAGCTTGACTAGCGGGTCCGGCAATGAGCAGTTCTTC. It yields the protein CASSLTSGSGNEQFF.

The chain uses TRBV14 and TRBJ2-2, with D uncertain. The V end lost 1 base, the J end lost 0 bases, and 0 bases lay between the germline ends. The CDR3 loop spans 13 amino acids. Germline V gives CDR1 SGHDN, CDR2 FVKESK. CDR3 nucleotide sequence: TGTGCCAGCAGCCAAGCGAACACCGGGGAGCTGTTTTTT. Residues: CASSQANTGELFF.

The chain links TRBV20-1 to TRBJ1-2, with 9 bases lining up with TRBD1. Germline V gene sequence: CDR1 DFQATT, CDR2 SNEGSKA (reference sequence). Losses at the gene ends were 5 bases for V and 2 bases for J; bases not matched to a gene: 3. The CDR3 is 13 amino acids. The CDR3, as DNA: TGCAGTGCTGCAGGGACAGGGAACTATGGCTACACCTTC. It is translated as CSAAGTGNYGYTF.

This clonotype has a count of ten or more. CDR3 in amino acids: CASSQGLAGPNEQFF. The CDR3 nucleotides are TGTGCCAGCAGCCAGGGACTAGCGGGACCCAATGAGCAGTTCTTC. The chain recombines TRBV3-1 with TRBJ2-1, with 13 bases matching TRBD2. The ends lost 3 bases at V and 6 bases at J; junction bases unmatched: 2. CDR1 is LGHDT and CDR2 is YNNKEL in the germline V gene (reference sequence). The CDR3 is made up of 15 amino acids.